Shown below are 21 T cell receptor beta chains from a single sample sequenced in a study of blood T cell repertoires in COVID-19. The repertoire was sequenced with immunoSEQ multiplex PCR; TCRdb's copy has only in-frame clones and lacks some. The sample yields 150,000 to 200,000 clones, more than 60% seen once. Material for sequencing was peripheral blood. All receptors derive from a man aged 60 to 69 with acute or convalescent COVID-19.

This chain connects TRBV10-3 to TRBJ1-5; 9 bases align to TRBD1. The CDR3 is 16 residues long. Germline V lookup: CDR1 ENHRY, CDR2 SYGVKD. V was clipped by 0 bases and J by 2 bases; unmatched bases: 2. The CDR3 bases are TGTGCCATCAGTGAGTCCAGGACAGGGGGCAATCAGCCCCAGCATTTT. The encoded protein is CAISESRTGGNQPQHF.

V usage is TRBV3-1 (or the pseudogene TRBV3-2) and J usage is TRBJ2-3; a weak D match, TRBD1 (5 bases). CDR1 is LGHDT and CDR2 is YNNKEL in the germline V gene (reference sequence). The CDR3 runs 15 residues. The V and J ends lost 6 bases and 2 bases respectively, with 15 bases between them. This chain's CDR3 is CASRPTTGPTDTQYF. The DNA of the CDR3 is TGTGCCAGCAGGCCGACCACAGGTCCCACAGATACGCAGTATTTT.

The chain combines TRBV24-1 with TRBJ2-7; 10 bases line up with TRBD1. Germline V gives CDR1 KGHDR, CDR2 SFDVKD. The CDR3 loop spans 15 amino acids. Germline trimming cut 5 bases from V and 4 bases from J; bases unmatched to any gene: 7. CDR3 DNA sequence: TGTGCCACCAGTGGATCGGACAGGGGGACTTACGAGCAGTACTTC. Translating gives CATSGSDRGTYEQYF.

CDR3 loop: CASSVGQGLSYEQYF. CDR3 coding DNA: TGTGCCAGCAGCGTAGGGCAGGGTCTTTCCTACGAGCAGTACTTC. The chain couples TRBV9 to TRBJ2-7; D might be TRBD1 (5 bases). The CDR3 is made up of 15 amino acids. V lost 0 bases, J lost 1 base, and 11 bases lay in between. Per germline, CDR1 SGDLS and CDR2 YYNGEE.

This CDR3 is CASSPGLAGSETQYF. CDR3 DNA sequence: TGTGCCAGCAGTCCGGGACTAGCGGGGTCAGAGACCCAGTACTTC. The chain links TRBV11-3 to TRBJ2-5, with 13 bases identical to TRBD2. J gave up 4 bases and V 6 bases, and 5 bases lay outside the gene matches. This CDR3 region has 15 residues. Germline V lookup: CDR1 SGHNT, CDR2 YENEEA.

The V and J genes are TRBV5-5 and TRBJ1-1; D gene unclear. CDR3 length: 12 residues. The germline V and J ends were trimmed by 1 base and 4 bases, with 5 bases remaining between them. Germline V CDR1 and CDR2: SGHKS, YYEKEE (reference sequence). CDR3 residues: CASSLRLTEAFF. CDR3 coding DNA: TGTGCCAGCAGCTTGCGACTCACTGAAGCTTTCTTT.

This clone was detected only a few times. The genes are TRBV7-9 and TRBJ2-7, with 8 bases lining up with TRBD2. This CDR3 comprises 15 residues. CDR1 is SEHNR and CDR2 is FQNEAQ in the germline V gene (reference sequence). Trimming took 5 bases from V and 7 from J; bases not matched to a gene: 13. The CDR3 nucleotides read TGTGCCAGCAGCCCTGCCGGGGGGGCGGTTGGGGAGCAGTACTTC. It translates to CASSPAGGAVGEQYF.

This clone came up many times. This rearrangement joins TRBV6-5 to TRBJ2-6; D ambiguous. The V and J ends lost 8 bases and 0 bases respectively, with 5 bases between them. This CDR3 contains 13 residues. The germline CDR1 and CDR2 sequences are MNHEY and SVGAGI. Here the CDR3 reads CASLYSGANVLTF. The CDR3 DNA reads as TGTGCCAGCCTGTACTCTGGGGCCAACGTCCTGACTTTC.

The rearrangement joins TRBV3-1 (or the pseudogene TRBV3-2) to TRBJ2-5, with D maybe TRBD2 (5 bases). The CDR3 consists of 14 residues. Trimming removed 4 bases at V and 4 bases at J, with 13 bases between. Per the germline V gene, CDR1 is LGHDT and CDR2 is YNNKEL (reference sequence). CDR3: CASSPGLPGETQYF. CDR3 bases: TGTGCCAGCAGCCCTGGACTGCCGGGAGAGACCCAGTACTTC.

The V gene is TRBV25-1, the J gene TRBJ1-4; tentative D call: TRBD1 (6 bases). CDR1 and CDR2 from the germline V gene are MGHDK and SYGVNS. The CDR3 extends over 15 amino acids. Trimming shortened V by 2 bases and J by 7 bases, and 14 bases separated the two germline ends. CDR3 coding DNA: TGTGCCAGCAGTGAAAGGGGAGGGGGAAGTGAAAAACTGTTTTTT. This gives the protein CASSERGGGSEKLFF.

The V call is TRBV5-6, the J call TRBJ2-3, with a weak D call TRBD1 (5 bases). CDR3 length: 17 amino acids. Germline CDR1 is SGHDT and CDR2 is YYEEEE. V was pared by 3 bases and J by 1 base, with 18 bases between. The CDR3 loop reads CASSSDMDQGGTDTQYF. Written as DNA, the CDR3 is TGTGCCAGCAGCTCGGACATGGACCAAGGGGGCACAGATACGCAGTATTTT.

This rearrangement joins TRBV6-1 to TRBJ1-2, with 7 bases matching TRBD1. Germline V gene sequence: CDR1 MNHNS, CDR2 SASEGT. This CDR3 is 15 amino acids long. With 3 bases clipped from V and 2 bases from J, the junction kept 6 bases outside the gene matches. CDR3 residues: CASSDLEQGNYGYTF. DNA of the CDR3: TGTGCCAGCAGTGACCTAGAACAGGGGAACTATGGCTACACCTTC.

The CDR3 coding sequence is TGTGCCAGCAGTAGGCCGTCAGGCGAGCAGTTCTTC. This sequence encodes CASSRPSGEQFF. V is TRBV2 and J is TRBJ2-1; D is ambiguous. The V end was cut by 5 bases, the J end by 10 bases, with 12 bases between. Germline V lookup: CDR1 SNHLY, CDR2 FYNNEI. The CDR3 loop spans 12 amino acids.

The chain has TRBV27 and TRBJ1-2; 10 positions match TRBD1. Trimming removed 2 bases from V and 4 bases from J; junction bases left unmatched: 13. CDR3 length: 18 residues. Germline CDR1 reads MNHEY; CDR2 reads SMNVEV (reference sequence). The chain's CDR3 is CASSLKGTGAFKGYGYTF. In DNA, the CDR3 is TGTGCCAGCAGTTTAAAAGGGACAGGGGCATTTAAGGGCTATGGCTACACCTTC.

The chain recombines TRBV11-2 with TRBJ2-1; D perhaps matches TRBD2 (5 bases). Germline assignment: CDR1 SGHAT and CDR2 FQNNGV. The V end lost 5 bases, the J end lost 3 bases, and 14 bases lay between the germline ends. This CDR3 is 15 amino acids long. In DNA, the CDR3 is TGTGCCAGCAGCGCAGGAGGTATTTACTACAATGAGCAGTTCTTC. Amino acid sequence: CASSAGGIYYNEQFF.

The chain combines TRBV3-1 (or the pseudogene TRBV3-2) with TRBJ1-2; D call uncertain. Trimming removed 6 bases from V and 0 bases from J, with 17 bases in between. CDR1 is LGHDT and CDR2 is YNNKEL in the germline V gene (reference sequence). This CDR3 has 16 residues. The CDR3 sequence: CASSLARRGSNYGYTF. The CDR3 nucleotides are TGTGCCAGCAGTCTAGCCCGCAGAGGATCTAACTATGGCTACACCTTC.

This clone was seen a handful of times. The rearrangement joins TRBV3-1 (or the pseudogene TRBV3-2) to TRBJ1-2; D is possibly TRBD1 (6 bases). The V gene's germline CDR1 is LGHDT and CDR2 YNNKEL (reference sequence). With 2 bases removed from V and 8 bases from J, the gap between germline ends came to 18 bases. The CDR3 extends over 15 amino acids. The DNA of the CDR3 is TGTGCCAGCAGCCAATCTTTACGGGGGGCCGGAGGCTACACCTTC. Translated, it gives CASSQSLRGAGGYTF.

The rearrangement uses TRBV5-6 and TRBJ1-4; D remains ambiguous. Looked up from germline, CDR1 is SGHDT and CDR2 is YYEEEE. With 7 bases removed from V and 5 bases from J, the gap between germline ends came to 9 bases. This CDR3 comprises 12 residues. The CDR3 DNA reads as TGTGCCAGCTATCGACAAAATGAAAAACTGTTTTTT. Translation: CASYRQNEKLFF. The entire variable domain, with the rest obtained from reference TRBV5-6 and TRBJ1-4, is as follows: DAGVTQSPTHLIKTRGQQVTLRCSPKSGHDTVSWYQQALGQGPQFIFQYYEEEERQRGNFPDRFSGHQFPNYSSELNVNALLLGDSALYLCASYRQNEKLFFGSGTQLSVL.

The chain carries TRBV5-5 and TRBJ1-2, with a weak D call TRBD1 (6 bases). V was trimmed by 5 bases and J by 2 bases, leaving 13 bases between them. The CDR3 totals 14 residues. Germline V gene sequence: CDR1 SGHKS, CDR2 YYEKEE (reference sequence). CDR3 nucleotides: TGTGCCAGCAGGCAGGGGTGGGGGAACTATGGCTACACCTTC. Its protein is CASRQGWGNYGYTF.

V is TRBV6-1 and J is TRBJ1-2, with D possibly being TRBD1 (5 bases). This CDR3 is built from 16 residues. The germline V gene encodes CDR1 MNHNS and CDR2 SASEGT. V gave up 0 bases and J gave up 3 bases, with 14 bases separating them. DNA for the CDR3: TGTGCCAGCAGTGAAGCGCCCTGGGGGGTTCACTATGGCTACACCTTC. This sequence encodes CASSEAPWGVHYGYTF.

The CDR3 DNA reads TGTGCCAGCGGACAGGTGTCTGGGGCCAACGTCCTGACTTTC. This sequence encodes CASGQVSGANVLTF. The V call is TRBV5-5, the J call TRBJ2-6; 7 positions agree with TRBD1. CDR1 and CDR2 (germline): SGHKS, YYEKEE (reference sequence). Trimming at V came to 7 bases and at J to 1 base, leaving 2 bases not matched to a gene. This CDR3 has 14 residues.